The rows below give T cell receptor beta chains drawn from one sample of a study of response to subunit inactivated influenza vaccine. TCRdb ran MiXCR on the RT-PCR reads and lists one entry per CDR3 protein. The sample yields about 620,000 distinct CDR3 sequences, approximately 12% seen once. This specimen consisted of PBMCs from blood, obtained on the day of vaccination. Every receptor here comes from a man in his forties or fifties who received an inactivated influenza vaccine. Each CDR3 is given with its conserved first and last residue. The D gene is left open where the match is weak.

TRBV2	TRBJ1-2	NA	CASSVKGSSGGYTF
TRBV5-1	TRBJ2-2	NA	CASSLDGSNTGELFF
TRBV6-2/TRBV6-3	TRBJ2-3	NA	CASSYLPGRARNPSTDTQYF
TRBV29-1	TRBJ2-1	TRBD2	CSVDVRGGNEQFF
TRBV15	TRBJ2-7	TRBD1	CATSRDRQGYEQYF
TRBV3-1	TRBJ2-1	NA	CASSQGLGGEQFF
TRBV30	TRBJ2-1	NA	CAWSAGDTVNEQFF
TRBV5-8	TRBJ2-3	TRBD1	CASSLGSRTGVTDTQYF
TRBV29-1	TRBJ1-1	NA	CSVEVHETGNTEAFF
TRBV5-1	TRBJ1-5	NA	CASSSGGHSNQPQHF
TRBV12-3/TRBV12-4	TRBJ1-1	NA	CASSLGTENTEAFF
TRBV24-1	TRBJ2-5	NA	CATSDRRGETQYF
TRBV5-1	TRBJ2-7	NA	CASSLATQGFYEQYF
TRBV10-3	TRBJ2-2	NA	CAISESGATGELFF
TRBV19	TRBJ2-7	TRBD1	CASSSVGQAYEQYF
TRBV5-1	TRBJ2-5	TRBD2	CASSLGTSGGRETQYF
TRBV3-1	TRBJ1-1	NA	CASSQAGENTEAFF
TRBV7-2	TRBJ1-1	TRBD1	CASSAKGQTEAFF
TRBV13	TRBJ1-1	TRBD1	CASSWTGSNTEAFF
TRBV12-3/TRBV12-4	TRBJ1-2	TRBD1	CASSSLFWTGGVFYGYTF
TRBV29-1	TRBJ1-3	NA	CSVGGTGNTIYF
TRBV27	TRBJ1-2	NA	CASSPLTPGSNIGGYTF
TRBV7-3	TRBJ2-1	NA	CASSLGSENEQFF
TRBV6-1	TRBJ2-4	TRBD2	CASSPGLADIKNIQYF
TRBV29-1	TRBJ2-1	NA	CSVEAGLASSYNEQFF
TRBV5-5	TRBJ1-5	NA	CASSFGMPPGPQHF
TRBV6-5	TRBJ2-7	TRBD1	CASSYIQGVYEQYF
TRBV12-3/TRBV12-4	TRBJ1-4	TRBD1	CASQGATNEKLFF
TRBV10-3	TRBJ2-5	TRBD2	CAIIPSPSAGGKGETQYF
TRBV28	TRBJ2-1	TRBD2	CASSLREGGINEQFF
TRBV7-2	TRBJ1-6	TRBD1	CASSFSGTGVSPLHF
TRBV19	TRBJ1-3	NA	CASSTIRGRRTIYF
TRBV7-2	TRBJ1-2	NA	CASSLFGTDNYGYTF
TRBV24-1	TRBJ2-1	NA	CATSLRDNEQFF
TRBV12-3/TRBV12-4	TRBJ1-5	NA	CASSLAKSNQPQHF
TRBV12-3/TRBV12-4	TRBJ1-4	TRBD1	CASAYSFVPGGNEKLFF
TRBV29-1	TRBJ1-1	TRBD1	CRVDKTGGGTEAFF
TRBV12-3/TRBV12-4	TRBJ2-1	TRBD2	CASTTGSGRAYNEQFF
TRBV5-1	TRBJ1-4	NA	CASSWDIATNEKLFF
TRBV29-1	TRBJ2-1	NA	CSVDSAQFF
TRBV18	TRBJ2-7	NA	CASSPRGVLYEQYF